Below, one T cell receptor beta chain is given with its context. This sample is drawn from a study of glioma-infiltrating T cells after dendritic cell vaccination. Overall study: Between the early 2000s and the early 2010s, patients got autologous tumor lysate-pulsed dendritic cell vaccines. Monocyte-derived dendritic cells, cultured seven days with IL-4 and GM-CSF, were pulsed with autologous tumor lysate.

Unmatched junction bases numbered 8, after V lost 6 bases and J lost 4 bases. Germline CDR1 and CDR2: SQVTM and ANQGSEA. The length of the CDR3 is 13 residues. PBMC were collected before vaccination, two weeks after the third vaccination, and at progression. Clones were sequenced by immunoSEQ multiplex PCR, and TCRdb holds only the in-frame ones, with some missing. The table records more than 95,000 clones, 81% of them present only once. The sample here was blood, taken before dendritic cell vaccination. The chain joins TRBV29-1 to TRBJ1-2, with 7 bases matching TRBD1. This receptor was identified in a human donor with glioblastoma. The CDR3 DNA sequence: TGCAGCGTACATTACCGGGACAGCTATGGCTACACCTTC. Translated, it gives CSVHYRDSYGYTF.